This TCR beta chain was retrieved from a study of CD8+ T cells in alopecia areata. Whole-study findings and limits: Unlike in mice, where it was clearer, TCR sharing across patients was less clear, possibly HLA-related.

RNA was extracted and reverse transcribed into cDNA as the sequencing template. Method: immunoSEQ multiplex PCR; TCRdb's copy keeps in-frame clones and lacks some. This table holds about 200,000 clones, 60% found once. Treatment defined: oral pan-JAK inhibitor, 5-10 mg twice daily. In its sample, this clone was seen a few times. No antigen is known for it. The J segment lost 1 base and the V segment lost 3 bases, leaving 4 bases of the junction unmatched. There are 15 residues in the CDR3. Looked up from germline, CDR1 is MGHDK and CDR2 is SYGVNS. The chain carries TRBV25-1 and TRBJ2-5; 8 positions match TRBD1. The sequencing used CD4+ T cells sorted from blood, collected at week 24, from a patient treated with tofacitinib. This clonotype was sampled from a human donor with alopecia areata. The CDR3: CASSDRQGRQETQYF. The CDR3 DNA reads as TGTGCCAGCAGTGACCGACAGGGGCGCCAAGAGACCCAGTACTTC.